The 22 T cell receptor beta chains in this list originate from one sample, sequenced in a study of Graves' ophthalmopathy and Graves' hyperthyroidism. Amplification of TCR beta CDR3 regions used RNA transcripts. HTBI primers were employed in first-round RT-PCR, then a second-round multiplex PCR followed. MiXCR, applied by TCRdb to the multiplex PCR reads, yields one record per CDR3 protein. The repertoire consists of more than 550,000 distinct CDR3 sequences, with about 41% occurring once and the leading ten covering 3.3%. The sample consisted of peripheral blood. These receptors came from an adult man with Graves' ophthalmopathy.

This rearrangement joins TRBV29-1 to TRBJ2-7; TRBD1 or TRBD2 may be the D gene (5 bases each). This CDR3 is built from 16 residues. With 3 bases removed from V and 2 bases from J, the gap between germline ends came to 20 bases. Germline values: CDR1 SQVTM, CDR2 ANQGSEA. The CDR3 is CSVDSGARTLTYEQYF. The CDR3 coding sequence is TGCAGCGTTGACTCTGGGGCCAGGACTCTGACCTACGAGCAGTACTTC.

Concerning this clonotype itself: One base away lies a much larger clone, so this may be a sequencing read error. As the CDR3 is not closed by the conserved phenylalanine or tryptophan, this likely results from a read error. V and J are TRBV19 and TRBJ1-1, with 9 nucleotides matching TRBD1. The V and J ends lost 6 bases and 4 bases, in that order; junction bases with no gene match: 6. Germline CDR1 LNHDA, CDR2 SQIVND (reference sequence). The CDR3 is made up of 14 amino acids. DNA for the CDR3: TGTGCCAGTAGGCTACAGGGGGCAGGCACTGAAGCTTTCTCT. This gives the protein CASRLQGAGTEAFS.

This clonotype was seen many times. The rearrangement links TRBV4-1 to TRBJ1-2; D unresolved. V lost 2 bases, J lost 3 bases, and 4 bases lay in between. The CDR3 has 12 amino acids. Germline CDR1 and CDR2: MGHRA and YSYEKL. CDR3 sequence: CASSQSDYGYTF. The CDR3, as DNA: TGCGCCAGCAGCCAATCCGACTATGGCTACACCTTC.

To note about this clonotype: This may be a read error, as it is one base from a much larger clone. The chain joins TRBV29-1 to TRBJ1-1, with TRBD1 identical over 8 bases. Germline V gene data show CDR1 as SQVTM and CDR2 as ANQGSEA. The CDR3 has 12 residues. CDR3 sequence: CSPDRVNTEAFF. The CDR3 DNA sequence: TGCAGTCCGGACAGGGTGAACACTGAAGCTTTCTTT.

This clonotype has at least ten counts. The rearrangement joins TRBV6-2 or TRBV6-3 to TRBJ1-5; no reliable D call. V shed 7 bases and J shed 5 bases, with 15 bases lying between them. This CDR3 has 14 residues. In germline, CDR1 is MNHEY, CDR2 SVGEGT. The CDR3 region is CASNSPWGDQPQHF. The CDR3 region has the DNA TGTGCCAGCAATTCCCCCTGGGGAGATCAGCCCCAGCATTTT.

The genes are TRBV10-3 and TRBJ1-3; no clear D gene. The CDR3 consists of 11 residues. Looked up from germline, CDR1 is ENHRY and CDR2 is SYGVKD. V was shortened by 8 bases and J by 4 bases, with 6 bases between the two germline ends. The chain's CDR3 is CAIWGGNTIYF. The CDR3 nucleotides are TGTGCCATCTGGGGAGGAAACACCATATATTTT.

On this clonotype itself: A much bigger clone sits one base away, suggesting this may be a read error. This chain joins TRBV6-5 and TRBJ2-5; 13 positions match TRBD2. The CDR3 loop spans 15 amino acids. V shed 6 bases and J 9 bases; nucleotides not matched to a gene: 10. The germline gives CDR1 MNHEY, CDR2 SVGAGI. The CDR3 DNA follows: TGTGCCAGCAGGGGGGGACTAGCGGGACGTGAGGCCCAGTACTTC. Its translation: CASRGGLAGREAQYF.

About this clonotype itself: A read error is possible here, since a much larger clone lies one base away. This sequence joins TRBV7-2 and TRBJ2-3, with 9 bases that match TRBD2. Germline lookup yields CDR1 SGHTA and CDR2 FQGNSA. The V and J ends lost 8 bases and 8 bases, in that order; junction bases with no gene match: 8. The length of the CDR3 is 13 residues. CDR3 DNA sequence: TGTGCCAGCGTGGGAAGCGGGGGGTGTACGCAGTATTTT. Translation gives CASVGSGGCTQYF.

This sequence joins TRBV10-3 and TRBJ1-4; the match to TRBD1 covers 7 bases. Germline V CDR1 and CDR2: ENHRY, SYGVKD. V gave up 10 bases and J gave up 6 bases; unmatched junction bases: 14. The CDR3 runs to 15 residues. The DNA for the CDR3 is TGTGCCAGTAGAGCTGGGGGGACAGCAGATGAAAAACTGTTTTTT. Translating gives CASRAGGTADEKLFF.

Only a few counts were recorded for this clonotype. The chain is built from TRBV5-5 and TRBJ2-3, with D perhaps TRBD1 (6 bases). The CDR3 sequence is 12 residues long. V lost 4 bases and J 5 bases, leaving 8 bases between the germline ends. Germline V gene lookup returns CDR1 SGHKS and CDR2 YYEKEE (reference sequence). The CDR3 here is CASSKGGDTQYF. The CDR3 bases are TGTGCCAGCAGCAAAGGGGGAGATACGCAGTATTTT.

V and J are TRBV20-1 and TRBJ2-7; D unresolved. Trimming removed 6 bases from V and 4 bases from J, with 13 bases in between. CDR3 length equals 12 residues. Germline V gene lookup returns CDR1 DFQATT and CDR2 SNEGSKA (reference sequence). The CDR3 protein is CSASLKPYEQYF. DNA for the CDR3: TGCAGTGCATCCTTAAAGCCTTACGAGCAGTACTTC.

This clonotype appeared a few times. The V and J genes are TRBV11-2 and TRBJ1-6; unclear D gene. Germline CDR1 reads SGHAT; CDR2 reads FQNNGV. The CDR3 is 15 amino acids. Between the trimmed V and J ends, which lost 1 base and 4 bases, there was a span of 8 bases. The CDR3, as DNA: TGTGCCAGCAGCTTAGGGTTCAGTTATAATTCACCCCTCCACTTT. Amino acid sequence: CASSLGFSYNSPLHF.

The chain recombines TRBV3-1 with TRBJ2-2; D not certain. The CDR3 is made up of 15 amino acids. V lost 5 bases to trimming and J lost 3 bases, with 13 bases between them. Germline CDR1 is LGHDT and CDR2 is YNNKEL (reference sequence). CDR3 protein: CASSLWHEYTGELFF. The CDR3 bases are TGTGCCAGCAGCTTGTGGCATGAATACACCGGGGAGCTGTTTTTT.

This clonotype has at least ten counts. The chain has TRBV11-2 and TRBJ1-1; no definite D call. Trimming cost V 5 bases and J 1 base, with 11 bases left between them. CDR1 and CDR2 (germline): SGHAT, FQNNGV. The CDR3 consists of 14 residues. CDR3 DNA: TGTGCCAGCAGCCCCAGTGGTCCGAACACTGAAGCTTTCTTT. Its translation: CASSPSGPNTEAFF.

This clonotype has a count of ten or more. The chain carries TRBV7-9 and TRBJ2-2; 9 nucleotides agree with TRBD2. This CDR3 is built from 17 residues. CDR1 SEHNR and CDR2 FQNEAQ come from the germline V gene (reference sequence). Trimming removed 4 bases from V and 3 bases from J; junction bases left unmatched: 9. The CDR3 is CASSWRLWTSDTGELFF. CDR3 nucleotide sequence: TGTGCCAGCAGCTGGAGACTTTGGACTAGCGACACCGGGGAGCTGTTTTTT.

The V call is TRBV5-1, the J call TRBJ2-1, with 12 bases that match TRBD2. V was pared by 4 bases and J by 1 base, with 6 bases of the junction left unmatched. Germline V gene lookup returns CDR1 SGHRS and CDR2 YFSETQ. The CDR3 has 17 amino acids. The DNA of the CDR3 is TGCGCCAGCAGCGGCGGACTAGCGGGAAAATCCTACAATGAGCAGTTCTTC. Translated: CASSGGLAGKSYNEQFF.

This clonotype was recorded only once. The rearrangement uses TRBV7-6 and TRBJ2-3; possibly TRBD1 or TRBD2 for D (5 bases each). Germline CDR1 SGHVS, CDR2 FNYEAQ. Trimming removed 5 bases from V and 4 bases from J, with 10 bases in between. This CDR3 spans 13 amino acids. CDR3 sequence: CASSRGRSDTQYF. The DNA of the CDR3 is TGTGCCAGCAGCCGGGGACGGTCAGATACGCAGTATTTT. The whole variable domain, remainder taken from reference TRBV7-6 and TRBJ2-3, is GAGVSQSPRYKVTKRGQDVALRCDPISGHVSLYWYRQALGQGPEFLTYFNYEAQQDKSGLPNDRFSAERPEGSISTLTIQRTEQRDSAMYRCASSRGRSDTQYFGPGTRLTVL.

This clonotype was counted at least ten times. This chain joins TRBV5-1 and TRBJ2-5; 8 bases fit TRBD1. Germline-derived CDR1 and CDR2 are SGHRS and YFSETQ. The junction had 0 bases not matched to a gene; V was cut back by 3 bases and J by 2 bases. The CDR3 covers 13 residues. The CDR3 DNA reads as TGCGCCAGCAGCTACAGGGGGCAAGAGACCCAGTACTTC. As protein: CASSYRGQETQYF. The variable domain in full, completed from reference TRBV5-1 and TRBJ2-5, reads KAGVTQTPRYLIKTRGQQVTLSCSPISGHRSVSWYQQTPGQGLQFLFEYFSETQRNKGNFPGRFSGRQFSNSRSEMNVSTLELGDSALYLCASSYRGQETQYFGPGTRLLVL.

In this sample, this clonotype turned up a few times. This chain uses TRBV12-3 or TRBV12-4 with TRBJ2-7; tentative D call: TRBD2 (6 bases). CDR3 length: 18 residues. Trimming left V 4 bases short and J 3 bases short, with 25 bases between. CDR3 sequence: CASSSTALTRRTIYEQYF. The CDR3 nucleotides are TGTGCCAGCAGTTCTACGGCCCTGACAAGGAGGACTATCTACGAGCAGTACTTC.

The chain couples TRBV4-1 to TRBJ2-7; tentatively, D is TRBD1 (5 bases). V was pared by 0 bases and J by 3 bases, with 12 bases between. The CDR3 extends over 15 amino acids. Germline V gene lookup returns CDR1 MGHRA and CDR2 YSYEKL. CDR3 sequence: CASSQDFRTGYEQYF. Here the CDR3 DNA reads TGCGCCAGCAGCCAAGACTTTCGAACAGGCTACGAGCAGTACTTC.

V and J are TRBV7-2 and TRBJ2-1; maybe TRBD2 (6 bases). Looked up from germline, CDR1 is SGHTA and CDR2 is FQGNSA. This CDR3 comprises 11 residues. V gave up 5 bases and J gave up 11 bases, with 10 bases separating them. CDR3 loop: CASSPGRQQFF. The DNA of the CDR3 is TGTGCCAGCAGCCCAGGGAGGCAGCAGTTCTTC.

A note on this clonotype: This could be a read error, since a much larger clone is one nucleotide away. The CDR3 protein is CASSDPEQGTGELFF. In DNA form, the CDR3 reads TGTGCCAGCAGTGATCCCGAACAGGGGACCGGGGAGCTGTTTTTT. The rearrangement joins TRBV2 to TRBJ2-2, with 7 bases identical to TRBD1. Germline assignment: CDR1 SNHLY and CDR2 FYNNEI. The V and J ends lost 3 bases and 5 bases, in that order; junction bases with no gene match: 6. The CDR3 spans 15 residues.